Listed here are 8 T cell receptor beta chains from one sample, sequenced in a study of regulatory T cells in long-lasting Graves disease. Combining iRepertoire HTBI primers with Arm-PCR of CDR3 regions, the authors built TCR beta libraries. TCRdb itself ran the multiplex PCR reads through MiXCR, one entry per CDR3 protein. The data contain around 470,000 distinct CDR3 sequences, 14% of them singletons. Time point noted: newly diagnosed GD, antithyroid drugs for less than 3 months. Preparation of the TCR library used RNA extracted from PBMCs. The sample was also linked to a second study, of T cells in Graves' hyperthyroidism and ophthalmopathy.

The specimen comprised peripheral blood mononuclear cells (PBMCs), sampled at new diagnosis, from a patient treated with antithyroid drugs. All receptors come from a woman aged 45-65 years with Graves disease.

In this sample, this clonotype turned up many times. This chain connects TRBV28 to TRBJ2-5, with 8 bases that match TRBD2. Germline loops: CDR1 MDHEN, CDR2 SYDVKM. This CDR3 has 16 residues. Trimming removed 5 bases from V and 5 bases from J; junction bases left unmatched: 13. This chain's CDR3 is CASSPGLGGAGETQYF. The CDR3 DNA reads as TGTGCCAGCAGTCCGGGACTCGGGGGGGCTGGGGAGACCCAGTACTTC.

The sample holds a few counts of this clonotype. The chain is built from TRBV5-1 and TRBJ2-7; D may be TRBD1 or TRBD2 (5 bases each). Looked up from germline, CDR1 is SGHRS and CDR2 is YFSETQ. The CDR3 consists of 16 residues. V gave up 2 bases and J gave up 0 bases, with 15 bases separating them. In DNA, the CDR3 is TGCGCCAGCAGCTTCGCCCTGGGACGGAGCTCCTACGAGCAGTACTTC. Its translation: CASSFALGRSSYEQYF.

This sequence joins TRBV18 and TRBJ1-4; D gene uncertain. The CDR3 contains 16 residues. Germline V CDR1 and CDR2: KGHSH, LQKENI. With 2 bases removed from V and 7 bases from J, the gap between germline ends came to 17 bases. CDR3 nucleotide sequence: TGTGCCAGCTCACCAGTGGTCGACGGACCCTCTGAAAAACTGTTTTTT. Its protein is CASSPVVDGPSEKLFF.

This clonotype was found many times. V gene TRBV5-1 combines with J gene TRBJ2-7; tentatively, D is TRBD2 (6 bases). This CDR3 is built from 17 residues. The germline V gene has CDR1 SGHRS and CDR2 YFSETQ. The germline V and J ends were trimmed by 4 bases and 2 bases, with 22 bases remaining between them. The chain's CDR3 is CASSPGLLNPSPYEQYF. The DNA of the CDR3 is TGCGCCAGCAGCCCGGGACTCCTAAACCCGTCACCCTACGAGCAGTACTTC. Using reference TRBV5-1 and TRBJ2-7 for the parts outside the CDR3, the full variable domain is KAGVTQTPRYLIKTRGQQVTLSCSPISGHRSVSWYQQTPGQGLQFLFEYFSETQRNKGNFPGRFSGRQFSNSRSEMNVSTLELGDSALYLCASSPGLLNPSPYEQYFGPGTRLTVT.

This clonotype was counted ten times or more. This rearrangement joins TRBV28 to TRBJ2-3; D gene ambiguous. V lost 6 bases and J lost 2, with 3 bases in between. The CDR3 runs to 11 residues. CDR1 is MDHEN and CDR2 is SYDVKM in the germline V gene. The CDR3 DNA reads TGTGCCAGCAGGACCACAGATACGCAGTATTTT. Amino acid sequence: CASRTTDTQYF. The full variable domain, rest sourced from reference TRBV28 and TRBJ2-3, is DVKVTQSSRYLVKRTGEKVFLECVQDMDHENMFWYRQDPGLGLRLIYFSYDVKMKEKGDIPEGYSVSREKKERFSLILESASTNQTSMYLCASRTTDTQYFGPGTRLTVL.

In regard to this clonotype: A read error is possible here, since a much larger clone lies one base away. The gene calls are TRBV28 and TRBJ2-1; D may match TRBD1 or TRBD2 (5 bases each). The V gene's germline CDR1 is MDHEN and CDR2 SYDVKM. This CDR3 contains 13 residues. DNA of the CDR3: TGTACCAGCAGTCAACCGGGGCCTTCTTACCAGTTCTTC. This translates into CTSSQPGPSYQFF.

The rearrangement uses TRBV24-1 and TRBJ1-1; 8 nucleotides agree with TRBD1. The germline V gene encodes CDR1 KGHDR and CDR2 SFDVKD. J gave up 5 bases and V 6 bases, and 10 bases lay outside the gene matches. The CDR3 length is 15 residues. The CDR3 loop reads CATSPPPRQGTEAFF. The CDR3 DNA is TGTGCCACCAGTCCCCCCCCCCGACAGGGGACTGAAGCTTTCTTT.

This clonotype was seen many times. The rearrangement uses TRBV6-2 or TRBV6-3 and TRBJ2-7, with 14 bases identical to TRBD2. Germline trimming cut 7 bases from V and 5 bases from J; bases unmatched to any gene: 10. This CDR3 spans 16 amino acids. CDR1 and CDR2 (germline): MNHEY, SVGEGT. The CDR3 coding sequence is TGTGCCAGCACCTCCCTGAGGGGACTAGCGGGAGACGAGCAGTACTTC. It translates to CASTSLRGLAGDEQYF.